The 21 T cell receptor beta chains below were found in one sample sequenced in a study of cytomegalovirus exposure and HLA in healthy donors. Assay used: immunoSEQ multiplex PCR; TCRdb lists only in-frame clones, some missing. The top ten clones hold 7.8% of a sample with around 50,000 clones, approximately 93% of them seen once. Specimen: PBMCs. Receptors originate from a woman younger than 30 in good health and CMV-seropositive.

V and J are TRBV5-1 and TRBJ1-1, with 8 nucleotides matching TRBD1. The CDR3 has 16 residues. V lost 4 bases to trimming and J lost 0 bases; unmatched junction nucleotides: 8. Looked up from germline, CDR1 is SGHRS and CDR2 is YFSETQ. The DNA for the CDR3 is TGCGCCAGCAGCCCCGGACAGGGCCCCATGAACACTGAAGCTTTCTTT. This encodes CASSPGQGPMNTEAFF.

The chain joins TRBV9 to TRBJ1-2; D possibly corresponds to TRBD1 (6 bases). The V and J ends lost 1 base and 8 bases respectively, with 15 bases between them. Germline CDR1 reads SGDLS; CDR2 reads YYNGEE. The CDR3 is 14 residues long. CDR3 nucleotides: TGTGCCAGCAGCGTATCAGAGGGGGGGTTGGGCTACACCTTC. It specifies CASSVSEGGLGYTF.

The rearrangement uses TRBV28 and TRBJ2-5; 10 bases agree with TRBD1. CDR1 and CDR2 (germline): MDHEN, SYDVKM. There are 13 residues in the CDR3. The V segment lost 8 bases and the J segment 3 bases; nucleotides outside the gene matches: 3. This CDR3 is CASFGQGEETQYF. As DNA, the CDR3 is TGTGCCAGCTTTGGACAGGGGGAAGAGACCCAGTACTTC.

This chain joins TRBV11-3 and TRBJ2-4; no clear D gene. Trimming pared 5 bases from V and 1 base from J, leaving 9 bases between. The CDR3 contains 14 residues. Germline V gene sequence: CDR1 SGHNT, CDR2 YENEEA. CDR3 nucleotides: TGTGCCAGCAGCCCGGTTTGGGCCAAAAACATTCAGTACTTC. It specifies CASSPVWAKNIQYF.

The J gene is TRBJ2-2, the V gene TRBV4-1; 10 positions agree with TRBD2. The CDR3 covers 16 residues. The V gene end was trimmed by 5 bases and the J gene end by 1 base; junction bases not matched to a gene: 4. The germline gives CDR1 MGHRA, CDR2 YSYEKL. The DNA of the CDR3 is TGCGCCAGCAGCGTTCGACTAGCGGGGAACACCGGGGAGCTGTTTTTT. Its translation: CASSVRLAGNTGELFF.

The chain is built from TRBV30 and TRBJ1-1; 7 nucleotides match TRBD1. After removal of 0 bases from V and 5 bases from J, the junction contained 3 bases not matched to a gene. The germline V gene has CDR1 GTSNPN and CDR2 SVGIG (reference sequence). The CDR3 spans 13 residues. The CDR3 loop reads CAWSVQGSTEAFF. CDR3 sequence (DNA): TGTGCCTGGAGTGTACAGGGGAGTACTGAAGCTTTCTTT.

The gene calls are TRBV27 and TRBJ2-7, with TRBD1 matching 10 bases. The germline gives CDR1 MNHEY, CDR2 SMNVEV (reference sequence). CDR3 size: 13 residues. V lost 5 bases to trimming and J lost 5 bases; unmatched junction nucleotides: 3. The DNA for the CDR3 is TGTGCCAGCAGTGAGACAGGGGGCCACGAGCAGTACTTC. Protein product: CASSETGGHEQYF.

The V and J genes are TRBV28 and TRBJ1-5; tentatively, D is TRBD1 (5 bases). The V end was cut by 2 bases, the J end by 0 bases, with 11 bases between. The CDR3 has 16 residues. Germline V gene data show CDR1 as MDHEN and CDR2 as SYDVKM. CDR3 sequence (DNA): TGTGCCAGCAGTTTACGGGCAGGGAATAGCAATCAGCCCCAGCATTTT. Translated, it gives CASSLRAGNSNQPQHF. Full variable domain (remainder filled in from reference TRBV28 and TRBJ1-5): DVKVTQSSRYLVKRTGEKVFLECVQDMDHENMFWYRQDPGLGLRLIYFSYDVKMKEKGDIPEGYSVSREKKERFSLILESASTNQTSMYLCASSLRAGNSNQPQHFGDGTRLSIL.

V and J are TRBV7-8 and TRBJ2-3; 7 nucleotides align to TRBD2. After removal of 3 bases from V and 5 bases from J, the junction contained 8 bases not matched to a gene. The CDR3 is made up of 15 amino acids. CDR1 and CDR2 (germline): SGHVS, FQNEAQ. CDR3 residues: CASSFLAAMGDTQYF. CDR3 coding DNA: TGTGCCAGCAGCTTCCTAGCGGCGATGGGAGATACGCAGTATTTT.

This clone showed up just once. CDR3 DNA: TGCGCCAGCAGCCCCCAGGTTTTGAGCTCTGGGGCCAACGTCCTGACTTTC. The encoded protein is CASSPQVLSSGANVLTF. The chain has TRBV5-1 and TRBJ2-6; D unclear. V was clipped by 4 bases and J by 0 bases, with 14 bases between them. CDR1 SGHRS and CDR2 YFSETQ come from the germline V gene. This CDR3 contains 17 residues.

V gene TRBV11-2 combines with J gene TRBJ2-7, with D uncertain. This CDR3 contains 15 residues. Trimming removed 1 base at V and 2 bases at J, with 12 bases between. Germline V lookup: CDR1 SGHAT, CDR2 FQNNGV. CDR3 residues: CASSLVAATTYEQYF. CDR3 DNA: TGTGCCAGCAGCTTAGTAGCAGCTACGACCTACGAGCAGTACTTC.

The genes are TRBV30 and TRBJ1-1; no firm D call. The length of the CDR3 is 10 residues. V dropped 5 bases and J dropped 7 bases, with 8 bases sitting between them. CDR1 and CDR2 (germline): GTSNPN, SVGIG (reference sequence). CDR3 coding DNA: TGTGCCTGGGGGAGAAGTGAAGCTTTCTTT. Its translation: CAWGRSEAFF.

V is TRBV7-8 and J is TRBJ1-5; D is perhaps TRBD1 (6 bases). CDR1 and CDR2 from the germline V gene are SGHVS and FQNEAQ. CDR3 length equals 17 residues. V was trimmed by 5 bases and J by 1 base, leaving 18 bases between them. Here the CDR3 reads CASSPSQDRNSNQPQHF. The CDR3 DNA reads as TGTGCCAGCAGCCCCAGCCAAGACAGGAACAGCAATCAGCCCCAGCATTTT. Variable domain in full (rest from reference TRBV7-8 and TRBJ1-5): GAGVSQSPRYKVAKRGQDVALRCDPISGHVSLFWYQQALGQGPEFLTYFQNEAQLDKSGLPSDRFFAERPEGSVSTLKIQRTQQEDSAVYLCASSPSQDRNSNQPQHFGDGTRLSIL.

J is TRBJ1-1 and V is TRBV5-1, with a tentative D call TRBD1 (6 bases). Per germline, CDR1 SGHRS and CDR2 YFSETQ. V lost 4 bases, J lost 8 bases, and 18 bases lay in between. The CDR3 consists of 14 residues. This CDR3 is CASSPGQSFREAFF. As DNA, the CDR3 is TGCGCCAGCAGCCCCGGACAGAGTTTTCGAGAAGCTTTCTTT.

J is TRBJ2-7 and V is TRBV4-3; a possible D gene is TRBD2 (6 bases). CDR1 is LGHNA and CDR2 is YSLEER in the germline V gene. The CDR3 loop spans 15 amino acids. V was pared by 0 bases and J by 4 bases, with 13 bases between. The CDR3 spells CASSQDQDGSYEQYF. The CDR3 coding sequence is TGCGCCAGCAGCCAAGATCAAGACGGGAGTTACGAGCAGTACTTC.

The V call is TRBV19, the J call TRBJ2-7, with a possible D match to TRBD2 (6 bases). Trimming stripped 7 bases from V and 1 base from J, with 14 bases between. Germline CDR1 is LNHDA and CDR2 is SQIVND (reference sequence). This CDR3 has 14 amino acids. CDR3 sequence: CASTLTGSSYEQYF. The CDR3 coding sequence is TGTGCCAGTACCCTGACCGGGAGTTCCTACGAGCAGTACTTC.

J is TRBJ2-5 and V is TRBV7-9, with D possibly matching TRBD1 (6 bases). V was cut by 8 bases and J by 0 bases, with 10 bases left in between. The length of the CDR3 is 13 residues. In germline, CDR1 is SEHNR, CDR2 FQNEAQ (reference sequence). The CDR3 sequence: CASRTENQETQYF. As DNA, the CDR3 is TGTGCCAGCCGGACAGAAAACCAAGAGACCCAGTACTTC. Looking up the rest from reference TRBV7-9 and TRBJ2-5 gives the full variable domain: DTGVSQNPRHKITKRGQNVTFRCDPISEHNRLYWYRQTLGQGPEFLTYFQNEAQLEKSRLLSDRFSAERPKGSFSTLEIQRTEQGDSAMYLCASRTENQETQYFGPGTRLLVL.

V gene TRBV16 combines with J gene TRBJ1-6; TRBD1 aligns across 8 bases. V shed 4 bases, J shed 7 bases, and the junction held 3 bases outside the gene matches. Germline CDR1 KGHSY, CDR2 FQNENV. This CDR3 spans 14 amino acids. The CDR3 DNA is TGTGCCAGCAGCCCCCGGGACAGGAATTCACCCCTCCACTTT. It yields the protein CASSPRDRNSPLHF.

V and J are TRBV6-5 and TRBJ2-1; TRBD1 might be the D (5 bases). This CDR3 region has 15 residues. The V end lost 6 bases, the J end lost 2 bases, and 14 bases lay between the germline ends. CDR1 is MNHEY and CDR2 is SVGAGI in the germline V gene. The CDR3 spells CASRPGAATYNEQFF. CDR3 bases: TGTGCCAGCAGGCCTGGGGCAGCTACCTACAATGAGCAGTTCTTC.

V gene TRBV30 combines with J gene TRBJ2-3, with TRBD2 as a possible D gene (5 bases). Germline V gene data show CDR1 as GTSNPN and CDR2 as SVGIG (reference sequence). The CDR3 runs to 12 residues. The V and J ends lost 2 bases and 6 bases respectively, with 9 bases between them. The CDR3 bases are TGTGCCTGGAGTCTCTGGAGGGATACGCAGTATTTT. This codes for CAWSLWRDTQYF.

V gene TRBV10-3 combines with J gene TRBJ2-1, with TRBD2 matching over 7 bases. The CDR3 covers 13 residues. The J segment lost 7 bases and the V segment lost 6 bases, leaving 6 bases of the junction unmatched. Germline CDR1 ENHRY, CDR2 SYGVKD. The chain's CDR3 is CAIRSGAENEQFF. In nucleotides, the CDR3 is TGTGCCATCAGGAGCGGGGCCGAGAATGAGCAGTTCTTC.